The clone carrying this T cell receptor (beta chain) showed up many times. The CDR3 loop spans 15 amino acids. The V gene's germline CDR1 is SQVTM and CDR2 ANQGSEA. The V end lost 5 bases, the J end lost 3 bases, and 19 bases lay between the germline ends. Time point described: before trial treatment. Donors were administered nivolumab, ipilimumab, aspirin and low-dose cyclophosphamide, together with low-dose radiotherapy. TRAV- and TRBV-specific primers, spanning alpha and beta chains, primed first-strand cDNA. With a constant-region primer and a V-primer adapter, TCRs were subjected to 20 PCR cycles of amplification. mRNA, after isolation, was amplified by in vitro transcription. One entry per CDR3 protein results from TCRdb running MiXCR on the reads. The repertoire holds over 65,000 distinct CDR3 sequences, roughly 19% seen once, with over 2.5% in the top ten. The sample originates from a study of low-dose radiotherapy and immunotherapy resistance in tumors. Study details: Doses of 0.5 Gy per fraction every 2 weeks, totaling 6.5 Gy, went to Cohort 1. Across 26 weeks, 13 Gy in total went to Cohort 2, delivered as 1 Gy per fraction every two weeks.

This TCR was recovered from a male donor with prostate cancer. This chain connects TRBV29-1 to TRBJ2-5; D tentatively reads TRBD1 or TRBD2 (5 bases each). The sequencing here drew on PBMCs, taken before treatment. Written as DNA, the CDR3 is TGCAGCGTTTTAGACACGGGGCAAACCAAAGAGACCCAGTACTTC. This gives the protein CSVLDTGQTKETQYF.